This T cell receptor beta chain was captured by sequencing in a study of shared clonotypes between healthy human individuals. Whole-study results and caveats: In this cohort, only blood was sampled, and tissue repertoires likely differ. Naive CD4 clonotypes were shared across a handful of donors at about 5%.

The method was immunoSEQ multiplex PCR; TCRdb's version includes in-frame clones alone and lacks a portion of them. The top ten clones hold around 1% of a sample with 1.5 million to 2.5 million clones, about 95% of them seen once. V was pared by 5 bases and J by 1 base, with 12 bases between. This CDR3 region has 14 residues. Germline loops: CDR1 SEHNR, CDR2 FQNEAQ (reference sequence). On this clone: Its antigen is not known. Other DNA sequences within the sample encode an identical CDR3.

It was CD45RO-negative cells, positively selected for CCR7, that made up naive CD8 cells, with terminally differentiated effector memory CD45RA+ cells excluded. This receptor was obtained from a man aged 18 to 35 in good health. Specimen: naive CD8+ T cells sorted from blood. The genes are TRBV7-9 and TRBJ2-7; D possibly corresponds to TRBD2 (6 bases). The CDR3, as DNA: TGTGCCAGCAGCCTGATCGGAGGGTCCTACGAGCAGTACTTC. This codes for CASSLIGGSYEQYF.